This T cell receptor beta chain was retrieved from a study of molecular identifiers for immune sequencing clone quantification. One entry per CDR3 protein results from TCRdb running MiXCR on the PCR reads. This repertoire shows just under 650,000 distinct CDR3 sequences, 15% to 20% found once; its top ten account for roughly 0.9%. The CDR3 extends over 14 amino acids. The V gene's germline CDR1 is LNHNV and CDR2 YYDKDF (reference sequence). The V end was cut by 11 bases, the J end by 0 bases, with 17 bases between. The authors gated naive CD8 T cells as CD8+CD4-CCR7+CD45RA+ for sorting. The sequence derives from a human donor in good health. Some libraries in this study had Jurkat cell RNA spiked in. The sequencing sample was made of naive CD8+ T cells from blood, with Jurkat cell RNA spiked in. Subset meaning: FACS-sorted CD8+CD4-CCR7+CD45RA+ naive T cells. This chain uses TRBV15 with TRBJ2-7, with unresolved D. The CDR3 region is CAVGRRVHSYEQYF. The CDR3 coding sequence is TGTGCCGTCGGAAGAAGGGTTCACTCCTACGAGCAGTACTTC.